The entry below describes one T cell receptor beta chain. The antigen it binds to is not known. There are no base qualities to consult, and no much larger clone falls within one base. This entry is derived from a study of shared clonotypes between healthy human individuals (dated by TCRdb to the early 2020s). About the study as a whole: The cohort comprised two women and three men aged 18 to 49 years. For each donor, three plates each were used for CD4 naive and CD4 memory, two plates were used for CD8 naive, and one plate was used for CD8 memory. The study deeply sequenced blood TCR repertoires of five healthy adults to estimate repertoire size and the extent of clonotype sharing between individuals. To increase sequencing depth and limit assay-specific biases, different laboratories used diverse techniques to prepare libraries and sequence TCR repertoires. Each donor's leukapheresis produced roughly between about 0.8 and 10 billion PBMCs.

For CDR1 and CDR2, the germline V gene lists MGHRA and YSYEKL. Measured from the cysteine to the phenylalanine, the CDR3 is 15 residues long. Only the CDR3 DNA stays, 45 bases, in frame from base 1. Cut back by 3 bases and 0 bases, the V and J ends lie 9 bases apart. Findings and caveats that apply to the study as a whole: Compared with non-shared clonotypes, clonotypes shared by all four sorted-subset donors had higher generation probabilities. Sharing across several donors was observed for around 5% of naive CD4, 3% to 3.5% of naive CD8, around 2.5% of memory CD4, and about 0.4% of memory CD8 clonotypes. Larger estimated clonotype richness was generally found for naive subsets than for memory subsets. The genetic and exposure-history diversity represented was limited by the small number of donors. Sampling was restricted to blood, and TCR repertoires in tissue are likely to differ from TCR repertoires in blood. Pairwise subsampling led to the expectation that sequencing depth would affect the degree of clonotype sharing among donors. Rarefaction of sorted-subset datasets indicated incomplete sequencing despite the large sequencing depth.

CD8 naive samples were CD45RO-negative cells positively selected for CCR7, giving a CD45RA+CCR7+ population that excluded TemRA cells. Donors were healthy HIV-negative adults with no recently reported acute infections or vaccinations. All donors were Caucasian adults living in Nashville, Tennessee, USA. After blood collection by leukapheresis, PBMCs were isolated using Ficoll-Histopaque density gradient centrifugation and then cryopreserved in the vapor phase of liquid nitrogen. Analytical flow cytometry was used to check the purity and quantity of each magnetically sorted T cell population. From each sorted fraction, genomic DNA was isolated and quantified by UV absorbance on a Nanodrop 2000c. Using the deep immunoSEQ assay, multiplex PCR amplified TCR CDR3 regions from genomic DNA. Genomic DNA extracted from each cell subset was distributed evenly over all wells of several immunoSEQ 96-well plates, and each plate served as one replicate. For sorted subsets, each replicate PCR was loaded with 150 to 250 ng genomic DNA, equivalent to 30,000 or so T cell genomes. The purified libraries were quantified using a Qubit 3.0 fluorometer, sized with a Bioanalyzer 2100, and then quantified again using the KAPA Library Quantification kit. Every immunoSEQ 96-well plate was sequenced on a separate single-read 150-cycle Illumina NextSeq 550 flow cell. From the authors' description of their analysis: Because the immunoSEQ output held only junctional sequences and lacked quality scores, the filtering could not match the filtering applied to full-length reads. To assign V/J genes and CDR3, sequences were annotated against IMGT germline references using PyIR, a Python wrapper for IgBLAST v1.9. Reads with weak V/J assignments (E-value above 1e-6), missing CDR3, stop codons, out-of-frame junctions, or ambiguous translated residues were removed. V3J clonotypes were defined as sequences sharing the same inferred V gene, J gene, and CDR3 amino acid sequence. The percentage overlap between two repertoires was calculated by dividing the number of shared unique clonotypes by the size of the smaller repertoire. Richness of each repertoire was evaluated using RTK rarefaction, the Chao1 estimator, and Recon v2.1 estimates of unobserved clonotypes. For all TCRbeta clonotypes obtained by the gDNA method from a few donors, generation probabilities were computed with OLGA. Entries here come from immuneACCESS through TCRdb and include only in-frame sequences with V and J called. Some clones fail to appear in such tables; in the studies checked, an unresolved V gene covers under half of the shortfall, and the cause of the remainder is unknown. The DNA was the basis for D and trimming; V, J and clone size are from that table. For this sample there are about 800,000 clones; roughly 96% appear just once. About 0.21% of the sample comes from the top ten.

This clonotype originated in a man aged 30-40 years in good health. Sequenced material: naive CD8+ T cells sorted from blood. This specimen's cell subset or site label, per the study, means: CD45RA+CCR7+. Here the chain combines TRBV4-1 and TRBJ1-5; confidence is insufficient to name the D gene. The CDR3 has the sequence CASSHEEYSNQPQHF. Read as DNA, the sequence is TGCGCCAGCAGCCACGAGGAGTATAGCAATCAGCCCCAGCATTTT.